This record concerns one T cell receptor (beta chain) sequence. The antigen is undetermined. The data are from a study of cytomegalovirus exposure and HLA in healthy donors. The PCR used 60 Vbeta and 13 Jbeta primers. Profiled with immunoSEQ multiplex PCR; TCRdb holds only in-frame clones, not every one. Of 250,000 to 350,000 clones listed, 86% were seen once; the top ten hold 3.5% to 4%. The V end lost 4 bases, the J end lost 2 bases, and 13 bases lay between the germline ends. CDR1 is SGHRS, CDR2 YFSETQ, per germline. The CDR3 length is 14 residues. Study-wide findings and caveats: Common viral pathogens seemed to be connected with several of the most significant clusters, according to a later analysis. Association of a missense DCLRE1C variant with TCR beta V- and J-gene trimming was reported in a later analysis.

This chain connects TRBV5-1 to TRBJ2-7, with D possibly matching TRBD1 (6 bases). Sequenced: PBMCs. This TCR derives from a man aged 40-55 years in good health and CMV-seropositive. This chain's CDR3 is CASSRWDTAYEQYF. CDR3 DNA: TGCGCCAGCAGCCGGTGGGACACCGCCTACGAGCAGTACTTC.